This TCR beta chain was captured by sequencing in a study of blood T cell repertoires in COVID-19. Background on the study: Samples of COVID-19 (acute and convalescent) were obtained from the United States, Italy and Spain.

Germline CDR1 is LNHNV and CDR2 is YYDKDF (reference sequence). This CDR3 spans 16 amino acids. The V end was cut by 0 bases, the J end by 3 bases, with 11 bases between. Data came from immunoSEQ multiplex PCR; TCRdb stores just in-frame clones and leaves some out. The sample includes 120,000 or so clones, 75% to 80% seen only once; the top ten take roughly 16%. The chain links TRBV15 to TRBJ1-4; D gene ambiguous. This receptor was taken from an elderly woman with active or convalescent COVID-19. The sequencing sample was made of peripheral blood. The CDR3 loop reads CATSRDLWGANEKLFF. The CDR3 DNA reads TGTGCCACCAGCAGAGATCTTTGGGGAGCTAATGAAAAACTGTTTTTT.